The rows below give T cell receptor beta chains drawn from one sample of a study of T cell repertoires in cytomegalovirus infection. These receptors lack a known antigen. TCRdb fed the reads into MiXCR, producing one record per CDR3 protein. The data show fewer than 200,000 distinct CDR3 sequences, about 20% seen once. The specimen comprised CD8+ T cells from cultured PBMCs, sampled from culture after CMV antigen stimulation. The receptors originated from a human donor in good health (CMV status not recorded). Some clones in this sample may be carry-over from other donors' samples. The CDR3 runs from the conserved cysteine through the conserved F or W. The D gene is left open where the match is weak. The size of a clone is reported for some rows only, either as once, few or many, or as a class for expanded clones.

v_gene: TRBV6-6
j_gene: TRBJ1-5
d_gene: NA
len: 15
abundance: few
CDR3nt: TGTGCCAGCAGCCTACAGGACGGAGGCAATCAGCCCCAGCATTTT
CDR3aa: CASSLQDGGNQPQHF

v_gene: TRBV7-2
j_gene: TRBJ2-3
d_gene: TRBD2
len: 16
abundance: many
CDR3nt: TGTGCCAGCAGCTACGATGAGCGGGGGGGCACAGATACGCAGTATTTT
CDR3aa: CASSYDERGGTDTQYF

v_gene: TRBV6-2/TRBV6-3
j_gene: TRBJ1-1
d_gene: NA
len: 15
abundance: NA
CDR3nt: TGTGCCAGCACGCGAGGCAGGGGTGGGGACACTGAAGCTTTCTTT
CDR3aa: CASTRGRGGDTEAFF

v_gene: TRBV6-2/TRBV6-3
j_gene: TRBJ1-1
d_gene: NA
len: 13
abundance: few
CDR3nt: TGTGCCAGCAGTACGGGGGAGGCCACTGAAGCTTTCTTT
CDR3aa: CASSTGEATEAFF

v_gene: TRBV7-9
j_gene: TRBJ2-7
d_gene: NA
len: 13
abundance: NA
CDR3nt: TGTGCCAGCAGCTTTTCGGACCAGTACGAGCAGTACTTC
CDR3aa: CASSFSDQYEQYF

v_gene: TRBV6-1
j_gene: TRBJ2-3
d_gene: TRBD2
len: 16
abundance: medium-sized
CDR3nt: TGTGCCAGCAGTGAGGCTAGCGGGGGTAGCACAGATACGCAGTATTTT
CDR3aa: CASSEASGGSTDTQYF

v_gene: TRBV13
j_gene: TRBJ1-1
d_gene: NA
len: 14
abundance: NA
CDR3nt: TGTGCCAGCAGCTTAGGACTGGCGAACACTGAAGCTTTCTTT
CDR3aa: CASSLGLANTEAFF

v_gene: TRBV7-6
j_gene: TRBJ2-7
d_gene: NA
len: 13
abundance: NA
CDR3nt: TGTGCCAGCAGCTTAGAGGTCACCGGAGAGCAGTACTTC
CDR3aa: CASSLEVTGEQYF

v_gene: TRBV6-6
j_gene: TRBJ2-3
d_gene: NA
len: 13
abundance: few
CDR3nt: TGTGCCAGCAGTTACTTGGTGGCAGATACGCAGTATTTT
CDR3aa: CASSYLVADTQYF

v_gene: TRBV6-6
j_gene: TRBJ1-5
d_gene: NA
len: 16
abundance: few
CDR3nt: TGTGCCAGCAGTGAGGCTACAGGGATTAGCAATCAGCCCCAGCATTTT
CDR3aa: CASSEATGISNQPQHF

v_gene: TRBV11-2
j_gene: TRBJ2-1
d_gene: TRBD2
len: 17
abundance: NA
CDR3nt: TGTGCCAGCAGCCTTTCACTGGGACTAGCGGACTACAATGAGCAGTTCTTC
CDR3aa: CASSLSLGLADYNEQFF

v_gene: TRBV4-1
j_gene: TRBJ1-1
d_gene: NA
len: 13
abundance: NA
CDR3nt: TGCGCCAGCCGCCAAGATCTGTCTTCTGAAGCTTTCTTT
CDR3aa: CASRQDLSSEAFF